Presented here are 13 T cell receptor beta chains from one specimen sequenced in a study of T cell responses to AZD1222 COVID-19 vaccine. This table comes from immunoSEQ multiplex PCR, and its TCRdb copy is limited to in-frame clones, with some not included. Of about 78,000 clones listed, 85% to 90% are singletons. Sequencing used peripheral blood, obtained 28 days after the second AZD1222 dose. The receptors originated from an adult who received the AZD1222 COVID-19 vaccine.

The genes are TRBV7-6 and TRBJ1-6, with unresolved D. Trimming left V 2 bases short and J 5 bases short, with 1 base between. The CDR3 length is 12 residues. Germline CDR1 reads SGHVS; CDR2 reads FNYEAQ. The CDR3 here is CASSLNNSPLHF. The CDR3 DNA is TGTGCCAGCAGCTTAAATAATTCACCCCTCCACTTT.

This clone was found a few times. This chain joins TRBV19 and TRBJ1-5; D gene ambiguous. V was shortened by 3 bases and J by 6 bases, with 15 bases between the two germline ends. CDR1 is LNHDA and CDR2 is SQIVND in the germline V gene (reference sequence). The CDR3 length is 15 residues. The CDR3 bases are TGTGCCAGTAGTATCGGTGACGGAGAGCTTCAGCCCCAGCATTTT. It encodes CASSIGDGELQPQHF. Together with reference TRBV19 and TRBJ1-5, the CDR3 gives the full variable domain: DGGITQSPKYLFRKEGQNVTLSCEQNLNHDAMYWYRQDPGQGLRLIYYSQIVNDFQKGDIAEGYSVSREKKESFPLTVTSAQKNPTAFYLCASSIGDGELQPQHFGDGTRLSIL.

The gene calls are TRBV24-1 and TRBJ2-3; possible D gene TRBD2, 7 bases. V lost 8 bases to trimming and J lost 3 bases, with 14 bases between them. The CDR3 covers 14 residues. Germline-derived CDR1 and CDR2 are KGHDR and SFDVKD. The CDR3 DNA follows: TGTGCCACCATGGGGGGGGGCGTTACAGATACGCAGTATTTT. Translated, it gives CATMGGGVTDTQYF.

The J gene is TRBJ2-3, the V gene TRBV5-6; D is undetermined. The length of the CDR3 is 13 residues. V was trimmed by 3 bases and J by 2 bases, leaving 7 bases between them. CDR1 and CDR2 from the germline V gene are SGHDT and YYEEEE. CDR3 coding DNA: TGTGCCAGCAGCTCGGTTCTCACAGATACGCAGTATTTT. Its protein is CASSSVLTDTQYF.

V and J are TRBV27 and TRBJ2-6, with D perhaps TRBD1 (6 bases). The CDR3 spans 15 residues. Trimming stripped 7 bases from V and 0 bases from J, with 10 bases between. Germline CDR1 and CDR2: MNHEY and SMNVEV (reference sequence). The CDR3 reads CASMGASSGANVLTF. CDR3 nucleotide sequence: TGTGCCAGCATGGGGGCCAGCTCTGGGGCCAACGTCCTGACTTTC. The full variable domain, completed using reference TRBV27 and TRBJ2-6, is EAQVTQNPRYLITVTGKKLTVTCSQNMNHEYMSWYRQDPGLGLRQIYYSMNVEVTDKGDVPEGYKVSRKEKRNFPLILESPSPNQTSLYFCASMGASSGANVLTFGAGSRLTVL.

The gene calls are TRBV6-1 and TRBJ2-3; D call uncertain. CDR1 and CDR2 from the germline V gene are MNHNS and SASEGT. The CDR3 extends over 13 amino acids. V was pared by 3 bases and J by 2 bases, with 6 bases between. The CDR3 DNA is TGTGCCAGCAGTGACCGATTCACAGATACGCAGTATTTT. Translating gives CASSDRFTDTQYF.

The chain links TRBV7-6 to TRBJ1-6, with D possibly matching TRBD1 (6 bases). Germline CDR1 SGHVS, CDR2 FNYEAQ. Trimming removed 4 bases at V and 7 bases at J, with 14 bases between. The CDR3 sequence is 15 residues long. Here the CDR3 DNA reads TGTGCCAGCAGCTCCAGGGGTGTAGGGAATTCACCCCTCCACTTT. Translating gives CASSSRGVGNSPLHF.

The V gene is TRBV6-5, the J gene TRBJ2-7; TRBD1 matches 8 bases. The CDR3 has 15 residues. Trimming cost V 0 bases and J 0 bases; bases outside gene matches: 1. Germline CDR1 reads MNHEY; CDR2 reads SVGAGI. CDR3 nucleotide sequence: TGTGCCAGCAGTTACTCAACAGGGGGCTCCTACGAGCAGTACTTC. Translation: CASSYSTGGSYEQYF.

V and J are TRBV5-6 and TRBJ2-7; weak D call: TRBD2 (5 bases). The length of the CDR3 is 13 residues. The V end lost 0 bases, the J end lost 4 bases, and 8 bases lay between the germline ends. Germline-derived CDR1 and CDR2 are SGHDT and YYEEEE. The CDR3 is CASSLGGLYEQYF. The CDR3 DNA is TGTGCCAGCAGCTTGGGCGGGCTTTACGAGCAGTACTTC.

The chain couples TRBV5-4 to TRBJ1-1; 8 positions match TRBD1. This CDR3 has 16 amino acids. Germline V gene sequence: CDR1 SGHNT, CDR2 YYREEE (reference sequence). Trimming removed 4 bases from V and 4 bases from J; junction bases left unmatched: 12. The CDR3 loop reads CASSPPTGALGTEAFF. The CDR3 DNA reads TGTGCCAGCAGCCCACCGACAGGGGCCCTGGGCACTGAAGCTTTCTTT.

This chain uses TRBV24-1 with TRBJ2-1; possibly TRBD1 or TRBD2 for D (5 bases each). Between the trimmed V and J ends, which lost 7 bases and 7 bases, there was a span of 13 bases. The germline gives CDR1 KGHDR, CDR2 SFDVKD. The CDR3 totals 13 residues. CDR3: CATRGVGGNEQFF. The CDR3 DNA reads as TGTGCCACCAGGGGGGTCGGCGGGAATGAGCAGTTCTTC.

The chain recombines TRBV6-2 or TRBV6-3 with TRBJ2-1, with TRBD1 matching 10 bases. Germline V gives CDR1 MNHEY, CDR2 SVGEGT. The CDR3 covers 16 residues. V shed 2 bases, J shed 6 bases, and the junction held 7 bases outside the gene matches. CDR3 nucleotide sequence: TGTGCCAGCAGTTACGGGGGACAGGGGTTTCTCAATGAGCAGTTCTTC. It encodes CASSYGGQGFLNEQFF.

The rearrangement links TRBV7-9 to TRBJ1-6; possibly TRBD1 for D (6 bases). This CDR3 has 18 amino acids. Germline lookup yields CDR1 SEHNR and CDR2 FQNEAQ (reference sequence). Between the trimmed V and J ends, which lost 4 bases and 1 base, there was a span of 17 bases. The CDR3 nucleotides read TGTGCCAGCAGCTCGGGACAACCTTGGGGATCCTATAATTCACCCCTCCACTTT. This encodes CASSSGQPWGSYNSPLHF.